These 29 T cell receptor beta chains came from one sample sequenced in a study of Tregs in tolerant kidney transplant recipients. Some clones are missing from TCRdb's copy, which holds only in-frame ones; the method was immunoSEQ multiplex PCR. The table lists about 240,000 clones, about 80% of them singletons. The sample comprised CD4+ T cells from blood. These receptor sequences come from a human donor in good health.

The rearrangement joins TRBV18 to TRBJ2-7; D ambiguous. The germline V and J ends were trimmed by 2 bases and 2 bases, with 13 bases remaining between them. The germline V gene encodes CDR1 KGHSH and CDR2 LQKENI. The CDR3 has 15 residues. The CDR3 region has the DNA TGTGCCAGCTCACCAACTACAGACATAGCCTACGAGCAGTACTTC. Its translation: CASSPTTDIAYEQYF.

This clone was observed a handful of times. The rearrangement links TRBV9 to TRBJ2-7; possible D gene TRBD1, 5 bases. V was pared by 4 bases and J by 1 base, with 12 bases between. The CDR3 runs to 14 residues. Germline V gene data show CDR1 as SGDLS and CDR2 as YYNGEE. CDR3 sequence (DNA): TGTGCCAGCAGCCTACAGGTGACTTCCTACGAGCAGTACTTC. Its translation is CASSLQVTSYEQYF.

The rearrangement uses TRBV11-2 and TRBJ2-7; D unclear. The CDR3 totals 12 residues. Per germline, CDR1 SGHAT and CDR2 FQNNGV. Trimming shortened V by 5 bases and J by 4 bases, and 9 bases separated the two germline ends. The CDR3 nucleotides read TGTGCCAGCAGCCGAAGGATTTACGAGCAGTACTTC. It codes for CASSRRIYEQYF.

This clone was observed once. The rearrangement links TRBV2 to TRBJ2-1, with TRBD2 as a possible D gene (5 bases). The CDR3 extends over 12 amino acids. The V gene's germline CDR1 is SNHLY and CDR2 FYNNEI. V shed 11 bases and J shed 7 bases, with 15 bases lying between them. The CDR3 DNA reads TGTGCCGGCGTACAGTCGGGGAATGAGCAGTTCTTC. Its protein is CAGVQSGNEQFF.

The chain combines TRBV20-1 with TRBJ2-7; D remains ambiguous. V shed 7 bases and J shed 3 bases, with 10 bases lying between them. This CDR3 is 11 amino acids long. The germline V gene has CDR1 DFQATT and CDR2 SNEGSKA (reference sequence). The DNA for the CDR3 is TGCAGTGATGGAGACAACTACGAGCAGTACTTC. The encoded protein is CSDGDNYEQYF.

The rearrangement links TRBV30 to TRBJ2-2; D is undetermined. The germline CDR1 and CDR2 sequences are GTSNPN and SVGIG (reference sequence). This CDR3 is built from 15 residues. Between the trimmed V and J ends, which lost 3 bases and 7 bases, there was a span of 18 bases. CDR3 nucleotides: TGTGCCTGGAGATATAGGAATAGGGAAGGCGGGGAGCTGTTTTTT. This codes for CAWRYRNREGGELFF.

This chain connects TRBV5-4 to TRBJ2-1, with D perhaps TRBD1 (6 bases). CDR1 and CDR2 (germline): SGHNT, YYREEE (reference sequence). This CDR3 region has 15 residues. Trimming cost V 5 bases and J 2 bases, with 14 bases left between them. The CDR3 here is CASRTGPGPYNEQFF. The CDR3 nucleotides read TGTGCCAGCAGAACAGGGCCGGGACCCTACAATGAGCAGTTCTTC.

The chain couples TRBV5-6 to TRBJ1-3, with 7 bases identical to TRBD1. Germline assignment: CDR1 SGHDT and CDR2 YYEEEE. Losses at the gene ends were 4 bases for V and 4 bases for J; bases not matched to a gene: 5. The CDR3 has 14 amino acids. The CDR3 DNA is TGTGCCAGCAGCACGCGGACAGGAGGAAACACCATATATTTT. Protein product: CASSTRTGGNTIYF.

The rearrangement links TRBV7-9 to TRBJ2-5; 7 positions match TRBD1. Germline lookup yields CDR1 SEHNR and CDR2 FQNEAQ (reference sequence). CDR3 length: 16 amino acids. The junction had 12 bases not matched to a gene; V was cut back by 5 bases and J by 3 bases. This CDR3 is CASSPWTGVDEETQYF. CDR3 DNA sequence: TGTGCCAGCAGCCCTTGGACAGGCGTAGATGAAGAGACCCAGTACTTC.

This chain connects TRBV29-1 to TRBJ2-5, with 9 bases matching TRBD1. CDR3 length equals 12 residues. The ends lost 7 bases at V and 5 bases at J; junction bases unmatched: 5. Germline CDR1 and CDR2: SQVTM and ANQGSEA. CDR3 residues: CSGGQGSETQYF. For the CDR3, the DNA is TGCAGCGGTGGACAGGGGTCTGAGACCCAGTACTTC.

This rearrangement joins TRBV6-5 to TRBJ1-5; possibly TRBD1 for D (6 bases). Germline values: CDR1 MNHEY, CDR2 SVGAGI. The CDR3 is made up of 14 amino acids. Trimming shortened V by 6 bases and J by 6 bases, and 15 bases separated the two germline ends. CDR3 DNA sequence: TGTGCCAGCAGCAAACTACAGGGTGGTCAGCCCCAGCATTTT. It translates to CASSKLQGGQPQHF.

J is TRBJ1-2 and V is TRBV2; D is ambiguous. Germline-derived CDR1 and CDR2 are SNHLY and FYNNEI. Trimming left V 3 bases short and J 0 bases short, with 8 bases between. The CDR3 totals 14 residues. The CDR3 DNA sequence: TGTGCCAGCAGTGATCAAATATCTAACTATGGCTACACCTTC. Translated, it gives CASSDQISNYGYTF.

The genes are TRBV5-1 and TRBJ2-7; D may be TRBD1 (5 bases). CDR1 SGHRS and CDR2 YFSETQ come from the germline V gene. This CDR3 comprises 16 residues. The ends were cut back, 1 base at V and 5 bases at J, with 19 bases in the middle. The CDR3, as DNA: TGCGCCAGCAGCTTGTGGCCAGGGCGGTCTCTAGACGAGCAGTACTTC. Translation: CASSLWPGRSLDEQYF. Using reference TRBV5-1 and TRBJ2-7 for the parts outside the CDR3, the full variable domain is KAGVTQTPRYLIKTRGQQVTLSCSPISGHRSVSWYQQTPGQGLQFLFEYFSETQRNKGNFPGRFSGRQFSNSRSEMNVSTLELGDSALYLCASSLWPGRSLDEQYFGPGTRLTVT.

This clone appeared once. The CDR3 nucleotides read TGTGCCAGCAGTTTATTGGGGCCCGACACTGAAGCTTTCTTT. This gives the protein CASSLLGPDTEAFF. J is TRBJ1-1 and V is TRBV27; tentative D call: TRBD1 (5 bases). The germline gives CDR1 MNHEY, CDR2 SMNVEV (reference sequence). This CDR3 comprises 14 residues. Trimming left V 1 base short and J 3 bases short, with 9 bases between.

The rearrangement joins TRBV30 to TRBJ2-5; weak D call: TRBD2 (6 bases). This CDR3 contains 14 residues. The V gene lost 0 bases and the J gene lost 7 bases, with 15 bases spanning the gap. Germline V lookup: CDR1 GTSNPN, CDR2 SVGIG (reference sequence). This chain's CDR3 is CAWSVFSPGGTQYF. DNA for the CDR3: TGTGCCTGGAGTGTCTTTTCCCCCGGGGGGACCCAGTACTTC. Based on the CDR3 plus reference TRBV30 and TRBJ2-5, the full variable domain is SQTIHQWPATLVQPVGSPLSLECTVEGTSNPNLYWYRQAAGRGLQLLFYSVGIGQISSEVPQNLSASRPQDRQFILSSKKLLLSDSGFYLCAWSVFSPGGTQYFGPGTRLLVL.

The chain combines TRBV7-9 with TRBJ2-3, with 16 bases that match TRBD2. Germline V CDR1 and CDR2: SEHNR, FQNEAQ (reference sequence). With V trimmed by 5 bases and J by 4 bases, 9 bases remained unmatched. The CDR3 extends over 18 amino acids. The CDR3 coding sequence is TGTGCCAGCAGCCTAGGGACTAGCGGGGGGGCCGGTTCAGATACGCAGTATTTT. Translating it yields CASSLGTSGGAGSDTQYF.

The CDR3 bases are TGTGCCAGCAGCAAGGACCAGCTCCAACTGAACACTGAAGCTTTCTTT. Its translation is CASSKDQLQLNTEAFF. The V gene is TRBV5-8, the J gene TRBJ1-1; D is ambiguous. This CDR3 is built from 16 residues. V lost 4 bases and J 0 bases, leaving 16 bases between the germline ends. CDR1 is SGHTS and CDR2 is YDEGEE in the germline V gene.

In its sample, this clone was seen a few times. As DNA, the CDR3 is TGTGCCAGCAGTCGAAACAGGGGGCGCGATGAAAAACTGTTTTTT. Translating gives CASSRNRGRDEKLFF. The chain couples TRBV2 to TRBJ1-4; 9 bases fit TRBD1. Germline V gives CDR1 SNHLY, CDR2 FYNNEI. The trim removed 5 bases at V and 6 bases at J, leaving 7 bases unmatched. The CDR3 spans 15 residues.

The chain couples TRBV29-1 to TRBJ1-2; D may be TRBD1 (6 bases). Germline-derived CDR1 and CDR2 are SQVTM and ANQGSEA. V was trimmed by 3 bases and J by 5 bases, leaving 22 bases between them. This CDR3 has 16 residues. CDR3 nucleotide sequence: TGCAGCGTTGAGGGGGGGGCAGGCGTAACCCGTTATGGCTACACCTTC. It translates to CSVEGGAGVTRYGYTF.

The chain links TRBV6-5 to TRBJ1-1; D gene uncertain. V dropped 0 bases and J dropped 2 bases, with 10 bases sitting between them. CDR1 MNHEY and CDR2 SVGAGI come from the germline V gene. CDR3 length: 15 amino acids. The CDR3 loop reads CASSYSTRINTEAFF. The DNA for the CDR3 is TGTGCCAGCAGTTACTCGACCCGTATAAACACTGAAGCTTTCTTT.

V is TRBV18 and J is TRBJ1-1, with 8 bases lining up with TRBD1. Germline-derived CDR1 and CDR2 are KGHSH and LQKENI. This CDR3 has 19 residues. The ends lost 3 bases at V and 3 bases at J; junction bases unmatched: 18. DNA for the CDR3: TGTGCCAGCTCACCCAACCTCCCAGGGGGCCTTAAAGGGCACACTGAAGCTTTCTTT. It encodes CASSPNLPGGLKGHTEAFF.

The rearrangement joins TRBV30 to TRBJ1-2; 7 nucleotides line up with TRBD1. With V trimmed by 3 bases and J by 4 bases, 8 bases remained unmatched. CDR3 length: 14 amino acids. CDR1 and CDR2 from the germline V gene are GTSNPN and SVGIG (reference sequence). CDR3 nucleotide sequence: TGTGCCTGGAGGGAACAGGGGCGGGGCTATGGCTACACCTTC. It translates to CAWREQGRGYGYTF.

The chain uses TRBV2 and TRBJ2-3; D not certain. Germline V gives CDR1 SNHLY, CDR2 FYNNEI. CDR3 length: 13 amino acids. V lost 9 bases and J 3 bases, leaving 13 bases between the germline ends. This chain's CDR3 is CARWRWETDTQYF. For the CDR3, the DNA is TGTGCCAGATGGCGTTGGGAAACAGATACGCAGTATTTT.

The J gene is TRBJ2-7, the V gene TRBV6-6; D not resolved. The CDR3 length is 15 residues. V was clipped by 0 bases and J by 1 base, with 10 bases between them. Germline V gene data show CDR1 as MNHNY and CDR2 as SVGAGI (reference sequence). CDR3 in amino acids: CASSYSPVGSYEQYF. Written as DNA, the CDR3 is TGTGCCAGCAGTTACTCGCCGGTCGGGTCCTACGAGCAGTACTTC.

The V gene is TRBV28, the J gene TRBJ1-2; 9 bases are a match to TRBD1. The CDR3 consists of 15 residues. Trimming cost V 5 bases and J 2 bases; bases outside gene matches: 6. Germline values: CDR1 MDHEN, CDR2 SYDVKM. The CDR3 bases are TGTGCCAGCAGTGTACCCACAGGGGGCAACTATGGCTACACCTTC. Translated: CASSVPTGGNYGYTF.

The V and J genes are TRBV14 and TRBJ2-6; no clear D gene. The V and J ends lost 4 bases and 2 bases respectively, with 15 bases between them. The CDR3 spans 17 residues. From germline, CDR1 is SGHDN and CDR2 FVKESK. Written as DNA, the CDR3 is TGTGCCAGCAGCCTTTCGCGACAATGGACTGGGGCCAACGTCCTGACTTTC. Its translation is CASSLSRQWTGANVLTF.

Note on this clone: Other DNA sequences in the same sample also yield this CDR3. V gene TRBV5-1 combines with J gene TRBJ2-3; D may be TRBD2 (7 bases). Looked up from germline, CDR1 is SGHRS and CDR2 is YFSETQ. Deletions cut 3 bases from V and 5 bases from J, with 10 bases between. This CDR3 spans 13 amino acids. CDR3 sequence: CASSWGGGDTQYF. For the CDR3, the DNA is TGCGCCAGCAGCTGGGGGGGCGGAGATACGCAGTATTTT.

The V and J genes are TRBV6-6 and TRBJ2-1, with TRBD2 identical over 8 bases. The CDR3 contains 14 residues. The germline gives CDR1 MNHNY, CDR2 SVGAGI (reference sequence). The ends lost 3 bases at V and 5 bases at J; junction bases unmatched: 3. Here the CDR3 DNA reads TGTGCCAGCAGTTATTTAGCGGGAAACAATGAGCAGTTCTTC. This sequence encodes CASSYLAGNNEQFF.

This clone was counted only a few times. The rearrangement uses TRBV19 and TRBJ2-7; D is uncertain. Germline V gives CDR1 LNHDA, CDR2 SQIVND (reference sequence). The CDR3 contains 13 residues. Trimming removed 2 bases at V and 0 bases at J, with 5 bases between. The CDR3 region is CASSITPSYEQYF. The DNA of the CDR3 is TGTGCCAGTAGTATAACGCCCTCCTACGAGCAGTACTTC. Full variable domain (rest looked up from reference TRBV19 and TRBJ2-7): DGGITQSPKYLFRKEGQNVTLSCEQNLNHDAMYWYRQDPGQGLRLIYYSQIVNDFQKGDIAEGYSVSREKKESFPLTVTSAQKNPTAFYLCASSITPSYEQYFGPGTRLTVT.